This T cell receptor (beta chain) was captured by sequencing in a study of blood T cell repertoires in COVID-19. Study-level information: Acute and convalescent COVID-19 specimens originated in the United States, Italy and Spain.

Adults between about 18 and 89 years of age took part from more than 20 US areas. People in the exposed group encountered a COVID-19 case within 2 weeks before entering the study. Clones were sequenced by immunoSEQ multiplex PCR, and TCRdb holds only the in-frame ones, with some missing. The sample includes some 340,000 clones, 90% of them seen just once. The V end was cut by 4 bases, the J end by 4 bases, with 19 bases between. The CDR3 sequence is 17 residues long. Germline V gene sequence: CDR1 SGHTA, CDR2 FQGTGA. The genes are TRBV7-3 and TRBJ2-2; maybe TRBD1 (6 bases). This TCR derives from a woman in her twenties or thirties who had been exposed to COVID-19. The material sequenced was PBMCs or T cells enriched from blood (not recorded which). For the CDR3, the DNA is TGTGCCAGCAGCTCCGCAGGGCAGGGGATGAGCACCGGGGAGCTGTTTTTT. Translation: CASSSAGQGMSTGELFF.